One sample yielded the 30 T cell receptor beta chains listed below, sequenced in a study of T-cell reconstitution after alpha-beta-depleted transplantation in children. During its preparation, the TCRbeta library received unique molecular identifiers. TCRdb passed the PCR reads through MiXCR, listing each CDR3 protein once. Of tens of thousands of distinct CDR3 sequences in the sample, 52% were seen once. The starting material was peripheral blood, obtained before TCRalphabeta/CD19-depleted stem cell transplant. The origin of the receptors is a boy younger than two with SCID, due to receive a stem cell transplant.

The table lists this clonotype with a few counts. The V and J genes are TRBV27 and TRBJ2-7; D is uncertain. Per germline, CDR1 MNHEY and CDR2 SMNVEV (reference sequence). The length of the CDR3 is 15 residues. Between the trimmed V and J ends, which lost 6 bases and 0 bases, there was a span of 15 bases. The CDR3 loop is CASSEVASSSYEQYF. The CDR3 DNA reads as TGTGCCAGCAGCGAGGTAGCCTCGAGCTCCTACGAGCAGTACTTC.

CDR3 residues: CSAVAGDPDTQYF. The CDR3 bases are TGCAGTGCGGTAGCCGGGGACCCAGATACGCAGTATTTT. This rearrangement joins TRBV20-1 to TRBJ2-3; D could derive from TRBD1 or TRBD2 (5 bases each). Germline lookup yields CDR1 DFQATT and CDR2 SNEGSKA (reference sequence). The CDR3 length is 13 residues. Deletions cut 6 bases from V and 4 bases from J, with 14 bases between.

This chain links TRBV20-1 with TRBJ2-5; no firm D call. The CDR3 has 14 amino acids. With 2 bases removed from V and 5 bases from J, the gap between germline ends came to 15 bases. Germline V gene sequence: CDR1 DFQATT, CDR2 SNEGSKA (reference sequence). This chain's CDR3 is CSARSGSGFETQYF. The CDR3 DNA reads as TGCAGTGCTAGAAGTGGCAGTGGTTTCGAGACCCAGTACTTC.

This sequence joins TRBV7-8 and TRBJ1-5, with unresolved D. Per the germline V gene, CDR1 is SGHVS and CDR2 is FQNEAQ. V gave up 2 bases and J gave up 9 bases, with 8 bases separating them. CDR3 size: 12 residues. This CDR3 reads CASSLTNGPQHF. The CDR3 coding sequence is TGTGCCAGCAGCTTAACTAACGGGCCCCAGCATTTT.

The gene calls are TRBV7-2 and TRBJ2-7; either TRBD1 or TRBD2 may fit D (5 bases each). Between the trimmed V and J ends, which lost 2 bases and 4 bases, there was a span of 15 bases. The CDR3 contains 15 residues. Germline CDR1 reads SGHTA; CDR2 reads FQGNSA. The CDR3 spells CASSLIGTAGYEQYF. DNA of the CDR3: TGTGCCAGCAGCTTAATTGGGACCGCAGGTTACGAGCAGTACTTC.

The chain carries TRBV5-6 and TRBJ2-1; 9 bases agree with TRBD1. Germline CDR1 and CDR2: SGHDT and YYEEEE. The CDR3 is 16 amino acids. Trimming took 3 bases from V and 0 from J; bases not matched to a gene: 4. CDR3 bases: TGTGCCAGCAGCTCCACAGGGGGCCCCTCCTACAATGAGCAGTTCTTC. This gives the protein CASSSTGGPSYNEQFF.

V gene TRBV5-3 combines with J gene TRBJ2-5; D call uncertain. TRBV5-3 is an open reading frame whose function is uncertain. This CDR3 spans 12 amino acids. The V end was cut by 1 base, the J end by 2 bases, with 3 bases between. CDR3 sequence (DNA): TGTGCCAGAAGCTTGCGGCAAGAGACCCAGTACTTC. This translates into CARSLRQETQYF.

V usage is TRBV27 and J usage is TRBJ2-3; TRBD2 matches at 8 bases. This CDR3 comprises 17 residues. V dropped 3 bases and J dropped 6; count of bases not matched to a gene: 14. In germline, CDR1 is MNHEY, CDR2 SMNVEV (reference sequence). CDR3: CASSFQGTRSFMDTQYF. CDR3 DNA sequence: TGTGCCAGCAGTTTCCAGGGGACTAGGTCTTTTATGGATACGCAGTATTTT.

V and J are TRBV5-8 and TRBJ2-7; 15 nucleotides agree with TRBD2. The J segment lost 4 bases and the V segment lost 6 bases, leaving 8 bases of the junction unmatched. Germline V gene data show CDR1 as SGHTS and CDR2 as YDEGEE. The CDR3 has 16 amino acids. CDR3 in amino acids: CASNFGLAGGPYEQYF. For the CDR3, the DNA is TGTGCCAGCAACTTCGGACTAGCGGGAGGGCCTTACGAGCAGTACTTC. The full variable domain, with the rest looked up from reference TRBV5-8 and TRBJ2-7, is EAGVTQSPTHLIKTRGQQATLRCSPISGHTSVYWYQQALGLGLQFLLWYDEGEERNRGNFPPRFSGRQFPNYSSELNVNALELEDSALYLCASNFGLAGGPYEQYFGPGTRLTVT.

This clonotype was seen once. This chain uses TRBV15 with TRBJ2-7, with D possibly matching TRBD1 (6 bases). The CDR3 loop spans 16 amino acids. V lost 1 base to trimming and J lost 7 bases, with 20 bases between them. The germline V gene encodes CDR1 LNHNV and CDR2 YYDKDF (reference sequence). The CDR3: CATSRGTRDKVGEQYF. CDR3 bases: TGTGCCACCAGCAGAGGAACCCGGGACAAAGTTGGGGAGCAGTACTTC.

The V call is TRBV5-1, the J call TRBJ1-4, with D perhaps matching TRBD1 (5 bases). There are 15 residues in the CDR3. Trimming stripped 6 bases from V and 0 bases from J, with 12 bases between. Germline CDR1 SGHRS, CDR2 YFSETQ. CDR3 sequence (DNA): TGCGCCAGCACTATAGGGGCTACAACTAATGAAAAACTGTTTTTT. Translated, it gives CASTIGATTNEKLFF.

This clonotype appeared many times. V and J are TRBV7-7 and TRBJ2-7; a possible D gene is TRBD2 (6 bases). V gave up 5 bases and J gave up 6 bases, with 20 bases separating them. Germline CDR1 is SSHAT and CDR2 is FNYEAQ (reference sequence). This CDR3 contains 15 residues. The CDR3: CASSPHGGATAEQYF. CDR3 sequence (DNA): TGTGCCAGCAGCCCCCACGGGGGAGCAACGGCCGAGCAGTACTTC. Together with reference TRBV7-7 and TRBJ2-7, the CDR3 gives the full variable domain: GAGVSQSPRYKVTKRGQDVTLRCDPISSHATLYWYQQALGQGPEFLTYFNYEAQPDKSGLPSDRFSAERPEGSISTLTIQRTEQRDSAMYRCASSPHGGATAEQYFGPGTRLTVT.

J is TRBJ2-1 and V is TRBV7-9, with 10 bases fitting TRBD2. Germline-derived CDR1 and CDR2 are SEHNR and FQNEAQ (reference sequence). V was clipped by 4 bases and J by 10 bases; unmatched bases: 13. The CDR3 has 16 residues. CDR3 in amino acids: CASSSALAGVFGEQFF. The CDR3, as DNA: TGTGCCAGCAGCTCTGCCCTAGCGGGGGTCTTCGGGGAGCAGTTCTTC.

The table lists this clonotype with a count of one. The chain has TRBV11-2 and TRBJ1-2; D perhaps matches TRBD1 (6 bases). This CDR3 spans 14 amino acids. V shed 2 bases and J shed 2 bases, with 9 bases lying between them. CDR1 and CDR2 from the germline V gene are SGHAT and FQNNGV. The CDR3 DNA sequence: TGTGCCAGCAGCTTATCAGGACAGAACTATGGCTACACCTTC. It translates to CASSLSGQNYGYTF. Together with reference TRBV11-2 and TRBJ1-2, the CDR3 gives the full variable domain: EAGVAQSPRYKIIEKRQSVAFWCNPISGHATLYWYQQILGQGPKLLIQFQNNGVVDDSQLPKDRFSAERLKGVDSTLKIQPAKLEDSAVYLCASSLSGQNYGYTFGSGTRLTVV.

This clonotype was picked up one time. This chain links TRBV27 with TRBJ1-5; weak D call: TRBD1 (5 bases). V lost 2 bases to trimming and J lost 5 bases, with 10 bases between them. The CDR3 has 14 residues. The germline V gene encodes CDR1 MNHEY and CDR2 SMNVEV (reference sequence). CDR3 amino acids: CASSLDSEDQPQHF. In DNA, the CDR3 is TGTGCCAGCAGTTTAGACAGCGAGGATCAGCCCCAGCATTTT.

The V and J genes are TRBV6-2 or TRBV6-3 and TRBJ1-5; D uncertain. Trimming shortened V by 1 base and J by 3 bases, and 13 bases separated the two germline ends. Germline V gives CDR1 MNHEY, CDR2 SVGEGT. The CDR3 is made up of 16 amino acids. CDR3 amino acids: CASSYLDAPFNQPQHF. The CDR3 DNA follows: TGTGCCAGCAGTTACTTAGACGCCCCGTTCAATCAGCCCCAGCATTTT.

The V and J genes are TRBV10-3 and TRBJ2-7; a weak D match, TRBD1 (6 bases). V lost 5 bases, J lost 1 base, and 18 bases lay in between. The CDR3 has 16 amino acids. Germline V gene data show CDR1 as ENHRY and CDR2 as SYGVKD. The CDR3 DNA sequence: TGTGCCATCAGTTTAGGGGTTGGACAGTTATCCTACGAGCAGTACTTC. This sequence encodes CAISLGVGQLSYEQYF.

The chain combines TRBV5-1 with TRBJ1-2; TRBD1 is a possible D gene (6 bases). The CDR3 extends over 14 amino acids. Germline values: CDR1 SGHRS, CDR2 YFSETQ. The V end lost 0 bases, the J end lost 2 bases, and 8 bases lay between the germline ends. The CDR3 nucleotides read TGCGCCAGCAGCTTGGGACAGGCCAACTATGGCTACACCTTC. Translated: CASSLGQANYGYTF.

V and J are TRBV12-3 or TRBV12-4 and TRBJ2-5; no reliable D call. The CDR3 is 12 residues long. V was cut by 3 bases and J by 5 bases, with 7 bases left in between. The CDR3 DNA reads TGTGCCAGCAGTTTCCAGGCGGAGACCCAGTACTTC. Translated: CASSFQAETQYF.

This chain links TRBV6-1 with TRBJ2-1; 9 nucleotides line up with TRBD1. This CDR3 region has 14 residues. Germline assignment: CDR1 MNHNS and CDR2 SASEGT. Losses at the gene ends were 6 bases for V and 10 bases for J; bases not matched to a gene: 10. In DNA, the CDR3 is TGTGCCAGCAGCCCCGGGACAGGGCTCAACGAGCAGTTCTTC. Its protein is CASSPGTGLNEQFF.

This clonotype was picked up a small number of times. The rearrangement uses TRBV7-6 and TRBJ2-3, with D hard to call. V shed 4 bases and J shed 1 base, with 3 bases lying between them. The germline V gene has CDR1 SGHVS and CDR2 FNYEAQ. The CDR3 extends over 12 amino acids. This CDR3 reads CASSSRTDTQYF. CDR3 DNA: TGTGCCAGCAGCTCTCGCACAGATACGCAGTATTTT.

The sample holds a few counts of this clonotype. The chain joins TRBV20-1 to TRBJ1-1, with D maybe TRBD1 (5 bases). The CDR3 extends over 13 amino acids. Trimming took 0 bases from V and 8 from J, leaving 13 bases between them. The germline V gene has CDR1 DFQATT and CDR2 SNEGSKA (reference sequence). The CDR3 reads CSARDMGGVEAFF. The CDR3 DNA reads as TGCAGTGCTAGAGATATGGGGGGTGTAGAAGCTTTCTTT.

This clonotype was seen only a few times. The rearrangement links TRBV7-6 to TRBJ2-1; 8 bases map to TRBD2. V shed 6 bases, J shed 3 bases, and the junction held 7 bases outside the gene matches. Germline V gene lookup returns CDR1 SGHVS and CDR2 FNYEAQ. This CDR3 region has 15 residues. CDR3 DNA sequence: TGTGCCAGCAGTCACACTAGCGGCGGCTACAATGAGCAGTTCTTC. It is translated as CASSHTSGGYNEQFF. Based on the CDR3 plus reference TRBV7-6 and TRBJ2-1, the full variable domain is GAGVSQSPRYKVTKRGQDVALRCDPISGHVSLYWYRQALGQGPEFLTYFNYEAQQDKSGLPNDRFSAERPEGSISTLTIQRTEQRDSAMYRCASSHTSGGYNEQFFGPGTRLTVL.

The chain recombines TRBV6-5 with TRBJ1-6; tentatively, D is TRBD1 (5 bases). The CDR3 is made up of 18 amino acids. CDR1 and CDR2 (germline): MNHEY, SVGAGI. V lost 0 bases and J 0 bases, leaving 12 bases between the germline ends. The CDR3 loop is CASSYSNVDSSYNSPLHF. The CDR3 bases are TGTGCCAGCAGTTACTCGAATGTAGACAGCTCCTATAATTCACCCCTCCACTTT.

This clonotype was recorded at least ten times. This chain's CDR3 is CAMGPGGGWKDQPQHF. The CDR3 DNA follows: TGTGCCATGGGCCCCGGGGGGGGGTGGAAGGATCAGCCCCAGCATTTT. The gene calls are TRBV4-2 and TRBJ1-5, with a possible D match to TRBD1 (5 bases). V shed 10 bases and J shed 5 bases, with 24 bases lying between them. The germline V gene has CDR1 LGHNA and CDR2 YNFKEQ. This CDR3 has 16 residues.

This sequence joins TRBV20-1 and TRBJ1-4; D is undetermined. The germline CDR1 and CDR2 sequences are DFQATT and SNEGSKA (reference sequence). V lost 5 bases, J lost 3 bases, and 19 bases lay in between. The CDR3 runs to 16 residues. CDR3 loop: CSAWYPITESNEKLFF. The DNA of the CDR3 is TGCAGTGCTTGGTACCCTATCACAGAGTCTAATGAAAAACTGTTTTTT.

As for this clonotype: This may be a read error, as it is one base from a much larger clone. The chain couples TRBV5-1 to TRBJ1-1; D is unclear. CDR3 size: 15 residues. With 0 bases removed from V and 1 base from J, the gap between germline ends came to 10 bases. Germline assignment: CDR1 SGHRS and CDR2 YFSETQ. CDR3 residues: CASSLAWDRNTEAFF. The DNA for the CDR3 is TGCGCCAGCAGCTTGGCGTGGGATAGGAACACTGAAGCTTTCTTT.

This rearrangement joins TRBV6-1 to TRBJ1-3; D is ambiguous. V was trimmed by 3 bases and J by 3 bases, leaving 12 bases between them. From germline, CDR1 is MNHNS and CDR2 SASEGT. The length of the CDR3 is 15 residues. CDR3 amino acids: CASSEVSALGNTIYF. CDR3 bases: TGTGCCAGCAGTGAGGTCAGCGCCCTTGGAAACACCATATATTTT.

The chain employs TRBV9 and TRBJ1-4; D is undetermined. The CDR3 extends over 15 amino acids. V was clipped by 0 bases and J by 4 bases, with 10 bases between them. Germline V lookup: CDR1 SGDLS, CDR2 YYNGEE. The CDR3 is CASSVGGFLNEKLFF. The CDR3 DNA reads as TGTGCCAGCAGCGTAGGAGGCTTCCTTAATGAAAAACTGTTTTTT.

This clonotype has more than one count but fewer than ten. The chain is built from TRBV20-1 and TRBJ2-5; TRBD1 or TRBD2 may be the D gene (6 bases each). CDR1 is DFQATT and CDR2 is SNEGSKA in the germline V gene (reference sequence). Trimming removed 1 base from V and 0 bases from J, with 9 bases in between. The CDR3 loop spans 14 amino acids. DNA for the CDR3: TGCAGTGCTAGAGTGGGGGGCTACCAAGAGACCCAGTACTTC. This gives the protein CSARVGGYQETQYF.